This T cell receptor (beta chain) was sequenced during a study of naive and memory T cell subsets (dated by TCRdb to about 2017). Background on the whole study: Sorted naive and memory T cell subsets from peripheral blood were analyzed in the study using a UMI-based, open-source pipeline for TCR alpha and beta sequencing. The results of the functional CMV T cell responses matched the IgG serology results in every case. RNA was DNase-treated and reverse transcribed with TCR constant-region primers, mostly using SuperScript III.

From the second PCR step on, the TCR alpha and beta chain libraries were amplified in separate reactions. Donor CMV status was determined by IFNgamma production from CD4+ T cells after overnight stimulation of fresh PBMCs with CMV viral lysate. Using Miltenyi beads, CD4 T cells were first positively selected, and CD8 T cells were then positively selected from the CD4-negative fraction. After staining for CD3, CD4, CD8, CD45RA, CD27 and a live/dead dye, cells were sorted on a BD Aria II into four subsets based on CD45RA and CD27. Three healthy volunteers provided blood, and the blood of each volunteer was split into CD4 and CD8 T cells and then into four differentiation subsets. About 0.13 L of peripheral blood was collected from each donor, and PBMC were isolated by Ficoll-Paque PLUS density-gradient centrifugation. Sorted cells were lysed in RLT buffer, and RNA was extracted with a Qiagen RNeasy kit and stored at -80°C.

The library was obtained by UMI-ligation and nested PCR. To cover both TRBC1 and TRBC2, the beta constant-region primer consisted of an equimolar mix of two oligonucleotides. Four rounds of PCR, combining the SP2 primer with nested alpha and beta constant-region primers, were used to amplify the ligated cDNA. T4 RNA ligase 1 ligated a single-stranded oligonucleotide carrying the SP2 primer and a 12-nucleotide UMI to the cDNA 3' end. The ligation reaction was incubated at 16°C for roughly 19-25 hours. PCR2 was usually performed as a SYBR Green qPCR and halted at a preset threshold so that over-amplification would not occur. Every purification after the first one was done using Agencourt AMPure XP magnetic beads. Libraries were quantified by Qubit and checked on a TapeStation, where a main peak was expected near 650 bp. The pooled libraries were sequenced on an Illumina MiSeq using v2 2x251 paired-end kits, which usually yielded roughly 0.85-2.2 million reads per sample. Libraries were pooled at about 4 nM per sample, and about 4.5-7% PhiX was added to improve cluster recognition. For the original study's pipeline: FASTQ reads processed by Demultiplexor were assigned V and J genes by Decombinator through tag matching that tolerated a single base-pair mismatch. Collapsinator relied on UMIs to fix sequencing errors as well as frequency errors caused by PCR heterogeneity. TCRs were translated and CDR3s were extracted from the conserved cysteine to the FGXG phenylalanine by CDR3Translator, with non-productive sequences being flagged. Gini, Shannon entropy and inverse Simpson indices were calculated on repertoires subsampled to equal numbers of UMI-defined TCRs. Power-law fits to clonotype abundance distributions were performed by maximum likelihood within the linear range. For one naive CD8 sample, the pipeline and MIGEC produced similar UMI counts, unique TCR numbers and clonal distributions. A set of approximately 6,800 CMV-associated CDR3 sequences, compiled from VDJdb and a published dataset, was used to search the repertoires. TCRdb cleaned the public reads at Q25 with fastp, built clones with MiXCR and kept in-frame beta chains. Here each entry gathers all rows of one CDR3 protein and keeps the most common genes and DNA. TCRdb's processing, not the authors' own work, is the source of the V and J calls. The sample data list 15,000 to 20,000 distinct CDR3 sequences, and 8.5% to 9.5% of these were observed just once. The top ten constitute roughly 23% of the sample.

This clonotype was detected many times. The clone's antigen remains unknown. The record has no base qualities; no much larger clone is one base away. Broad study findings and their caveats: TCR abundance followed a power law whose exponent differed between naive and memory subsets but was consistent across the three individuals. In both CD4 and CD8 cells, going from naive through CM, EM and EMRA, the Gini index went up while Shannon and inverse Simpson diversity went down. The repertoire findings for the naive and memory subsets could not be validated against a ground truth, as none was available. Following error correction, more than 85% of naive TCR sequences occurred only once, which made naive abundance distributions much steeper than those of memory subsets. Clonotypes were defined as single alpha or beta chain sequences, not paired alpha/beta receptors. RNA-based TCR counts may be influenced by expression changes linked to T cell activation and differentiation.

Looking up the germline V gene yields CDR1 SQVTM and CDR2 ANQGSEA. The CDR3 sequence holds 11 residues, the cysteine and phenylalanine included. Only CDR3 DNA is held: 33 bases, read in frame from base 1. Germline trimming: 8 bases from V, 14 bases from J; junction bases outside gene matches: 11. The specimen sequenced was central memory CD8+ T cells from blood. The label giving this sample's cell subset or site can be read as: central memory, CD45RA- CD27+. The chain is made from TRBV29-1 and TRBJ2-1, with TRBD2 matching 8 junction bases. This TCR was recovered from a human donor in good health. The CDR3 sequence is CSIHPGTRKFF. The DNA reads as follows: TGCAGCATCCACCCCGGGACTAGAAAGTTCTTC.